The rows below give T cell receptor beta chains drawn from one sample of a study of cytomegalovirus exposure and HLA in healthy donors. Sequenced by immunoSEQ multiplex PCR; TCRdb stores in-frame clones only, minus some. The sample is made up of about 74,000 clones, and the top ten hold roughly 8% of it. What was sequenced was PBMCs. Receptors originate from a female donor in good health and CMV-seropositive. CDR3s include the opening cysteine and the closing phenylalanine or tryptophan. Fields, in order: J gene, V gene, D gene, CDR3 DNA, CDR3 protein. A D gene is named only where the DNA matches it firmly.

J: TRBJ2-5; V: TRBV30; D: TRBD2; DNA: TGTGCCTGTGGGACTAGCAGGGAGACCCAGTACTTC; CDR3: CACGTSRETQYF
J: TRBJ2-1; V: TRBV29-1; D: TRBD2; DNA: TGCAGCGTTGAGGCTAGCGGTTTCAGTCCACAGTTCTTC; CDR3: CSVEASGFSPQFF
J: TRBJ1-1; V: TRBV15; D: TRBD1; DNA: TGTGCCACCAGCAGAGGACAGGGTTCTCTTTTTGGCACTGAAGCTTTCTTT; CDR3: CATSRGQGSLFGTEAFF
J: TRBJ2-1; V: TRBV7-6; D: TRBD2; DNA: TGTGCCAGCAGCTTAGTGGTAGCGAGTGAGGGACTAGCGGGGACTGAGCAGTTCTTC; CDR3: CASSLVVASEGLAGTEQFF
J: TRBJ2-7; V: TRBV4-1; D: TRBD2; DNA: TGCGCCAGCAGCTCTCGACTAGCGCTTAGCCCCTACGAGCAGTACTTC; CDR3: CASSSRLALSPYEQYF
J: TRBJ2-7; V: TRBV15; D: TRBD1; DNA: TGTGCCACCAGCAGACCCGGGACAGGGATATACGAGCAGTACTTC; CDR3: CATSRPGTGIYEQYF
J: TRBJ2-2; V: TRBV30; D: -; DNA: TGTGCCTGGCTGGGAGACACCGGGGAGCTGTTTTTT; CDR3: CAWLGDTGELFF
J: TRBJ1-2; V: TRBV5-1; D: -; DNA: TGCGCCAGCACCTTGACATGGGGGGGCGCCTTAGGCTACACCTTC; CDR3: CASTLTWGGALGYTF
J: TRBJ2-7; V: TRBV7-2; D: -; DNA: TGTGCCAGCAGCTCAACGGCCCTAGCCTCCTACGAGCAGTACTTC; CDR3: CASSSTALASYEQYF
J: TRBJ2-1; V: TRBV2; D: TRBD1; DNA: TGTGCCAGCAAGGTCGGGACAGGGGAGGGGAATGAGCAGTTCTTC; CDR3: CASKVGTGEGNEQFF
J: TRBJ2-3; V: TRBV27; D: TRBD2; DNA: TGTGCCAGCAGTTTCGGCGGGAGTACAGATACGCAGTATTTT; CDR3: CASSFGGSTDTQYF
J: TRBJ2-1; V: TRBV25-1; D: TRBD2; DNA: TGTGCCAGCAGTGATAGCGGGGGGACCGACAATGAGCAGTTCTTC; CDR3: CASSDSGGTDNEQFF
J: TRBJ1-5; V: TRBV5-4; D: -; DNA: TGTGCCAGCAGCTTGGGGGGCGCCGGTCAGCCCCAGCATTTT; CDR3: CASSLGGAGQPQHF
J: TRBJ1-1; V: TRBV9; D: TRBD1; DNA: TGTGCCAGCAGCTCCGGGACAGGGGGTACTGAAGCTTTCTTT; CDR3: CASSSGTGGTEAFF
J: TRBJ1-5; V: TRBV19; D: -; DNA: TGTGCCAGTAGTCCTCGGGAGGGGGGCGATCAGCCCCAGCATTTT; CDR3: CASSPREGGDQPQHF
J: TRBJ2-7; V: TRBV5-1; D: TRBD1; DNA: TGCGCCAGCAGCTTTTCCGGGACAGCAAGCCACGAGCAGTACTTC; CDR3: CASSFSGTASHEQYF
J: TRBJ1-2; V: TRBV28; D: -; DNA: TGTGCCAGCAGTTTATTCGGACAGACTAACTATGGCTACACCTTC; CDR3: CASSLFGQTNYGYTF
J: TRBJ2-1; V: TRBV19; D: TRBD1; DNA: TGTGCCAGCCAAAGCCCCGGGACAGGGCACAATGAGCAGTTCTTC; CDR3: CASQSPGTGHNEQFF
J: TRBJ2-6; V: TRBV4-3; D: -; DNA: TGCGCCAGCAGCCAAGATAGGACAGCAAGCTCTGGGGCCAACGTCCTGACTTTC; CDR3: CASSQDRTASSGANVLTF
J: TRBJ1-2; V: TRBV7-8; D: -; DNA: TGTGCCAGCAGCCCGGCCTGGAGGGGAGATAGCTATGGCTACACCTTC; CDR3: CASSPAWRGDSYGYTF
J: TRBJ2-5; V: TRBV11-2; D: TRBD2; DNA: TGTGCCAGCAGCTCTCGGGGGGACCCTCAAGAGACCCAGTACTTC; CDR3: CASSSRGDPQETQYF
J: TRBJ2-5; V: TRBV28; D: TRBD1; DNA: TGTGCCAGCAGCTCGGTGCGGGACAGGGGGTTGGAGACCCAGTACTTC; CDR3: CASSSVRDRGLETQYF